This is a list of T cell receptor beta chains from one sample in a study of blood T cell repertoires in COVID-19. Assay used: immunoSEQ multiplex PCR; TCRdb lists only in-frame clones, some missing. The sample records about 260,000 clones, about nine tenths being singletons. What was sequenced was peripheral blood. These receptors were collected from a woman between 45 and 65 years old who had recovered from COVID-19. CDR3s include the opening cysteine and the closing phenylalanine or tryptophan. D genes are given only for firm matches. Some rows mark clone size as missing; the rest say once, few, many or name a class of expanded clone.

TRBV5-6	TRBD1	-	TRBJ1-2	TGTGCCAGCAGCTTGGGCGTGACAGGGAATCGGGGCTACACCTTC	CASSLGVTGNRGYTF
TRBV4-2	-	-	TRBJ2-7	TGTGCCAGCAGCCAACGACTATCCTACGAGCAGTACTTC	CASSQRLSYEQYF
TRBV5-5	TRBD1	-	TRBJ2-2	TGTGCCAGCAGCCGCTGGGGACAGGGTCCCACCGGGGAGCTGTTTTTT	CASSRWGQGPTGELFF
TRBV30	-	-	TRBJ1-1	TGTGCCTGGAGTCGAGTGGGGGGTGGCACTGAAGCTTTCTTT	CAWSRVGGGTEAFF
TRBV5-8	-	once	TRBJ1-4	TGTGCCAGCAGCTGTCCTGACAGGTCAACACTAAATGAAAAACTGTTTTTT	CASSCPDRSTLNEKLFF
TRBV9	-	-	TRBJ2-6	TGTGCCAGCAGCGATAGCTACTCTGGGGCCAACGTCCTGACTTTC	CASSDSYSGANVLTF
TRBV2	TRBD1	few	TRBJ1-4	TGTGCCAGCAGTTCATTACAGGGGATATATAATGAAAAACTGTTTTTT	CASSSLQGIYNEKLFF
TRBV28	-	-	TRBJ1-1	TGTGCCAGCAGTTTATTCACACAGGGATTTCTCACTGAAGCTTTCTTT	CASSLFTQGFLTEAFF
TRBV5-1	-	-	TRBJ2-5	TGCGCCAGCAGCTTCCGCGTAGGGGCAGGGGAAGAGACCCAGTACTTC	CASSFRVGAGEETQYF
TRBV7-8	-	-	TRBJ2-2	TGTGCCAGCAGCTTAGTTAGCGTCCACACCGGGGAGCTGTTTTTT	CASSLVSVHTGELFF
TRBV27	-	-	TRBJ1-1	TGTGCCAGCAGTTTGGTTGCGGAGGACGAAGCTTTCTTT	CASSLVAEDEAFF
TRBV7-2	TRBD1	-	TRBJ1-6	TGTGCCAGCAGTAGACAGGGGGGGAATTCACCCCTCCACTTT	CASSRQGGNSPLHF
TRBV11-2	-	-	TRBJ1-3	TGTGCCAGCAGCTTGGCGGGATCCTCTGGAAACACCATATATTTT	CASSLAGSSGNTIYF
TRBV6-5	-	-	TRBJ2-7	TGTGCCAGCAGCCGCGTCCAGGGCGAGCAGTACTTC	CASSRVQGEQYF
TRBV5-1	TRBD2	-	TRBJ2-1	TGCGCCAGCAGCTTGCGACTAGCGGTTAACAATGAGCAGTTCTTC	CASSLRLAVNNEQFF
TRBV5-3	TRBD1	-	TRBJ2-1	TGTGCCAGAAGCCAAAGGACAGGCGCCTACAATGAGCAGTTCTTC	CARSQRTGAYNEQFF
TRBV19	-	-	TRBJ1-2	TGTGCCAGTAGTATCAACCGACAAGGGAGAAATGGCTACACCTTC	CASSINRQGRNGYTF
TRBV19	-	once	TRBJ1-1	TGTGCCAGTAGTATGTGGGTAGGGGACACTGAAGCTTTCTTT	CASSMWVGDTEAFF
TRBV9	-	-	TRBJ1-2	TGTGCCAGCAGCCCTCGGTTGTCGCCCCTGTCCCCAATGCATGGCTACACCTTC	CASSPRLSPLSPMHGYTF
TRBV28	-	-	TRBJ1-2	TGTGCCAGCAGTGAAATGGGTGGCAGGAACTATGGCTACACCTTC	CASSEMGGRNYGYTF
TRBV6-2/TRBV6-3	-	once	TRBJ1-2	TGTGCCAGCAGCACCAGGGGATCGGGTGGCTACACCTTC	CASSTRGSGGYTF
TRBV28	TRBD1	-	TRBJ2-2	TGTGCCAGCAGTCCCTGGACAGGGGCGAACACCGGGGAGCTGTTTTTT	CASSPWTGANTGELFF
TRBV11-2	TRBD1	-	TRBJ2-2	TGTGCCAGCAGCCCAAGGACAGGGGGTTACACCGGGGAGCTGTTTTTT	CASSPRTGGYTGELFF
TRBV5-1	TRBD1	-	TRBJ2-7	TGCGCCCGCAGCACGACAGGGGGGGACTACGAGCAGTACTTC	CARSTTGGDYEQYF
TRBV24-1	TRBD1	-	TRBJ1-1	TGTGCCACCAATAGAGACGGGGGACAGGGCCCCACTGAAGCTTTCTTT	CATNRDGGQGPTEAFF
TRBV19	TRBD1	-	TRBJ2-1	TGTGCCAGCGGAACCGGGACAGGGGGCAATGAGCAGTTCTTC	CASGTGTGGNEQFF
TRBV6-6	-	few	TRBJ2-7	TGTGCCAGCAGTCAGGGCCTAGCCCACGAGCAGTACTTC	CASSQGLAHEQYF
TRBV7-9	TRBD1	-	TRBJ1-1	TGTGCCAGCAGCCCACCTTACCGACAGGGACTGAACACTGAAGCTTTCTTT	CASSPPYRQGLNTEAFF
TRBV7-2	-	few	TRBJ1-1	TGTGCCAGCAGCTCAGAGAGGGTAGCTACTGAAGCTTTCTTT	CASSSERVATEAFF
TRBV7-8	-	once	TRBJ2-2	TGTGCCAGCAGCTCTTTACTAAGCGGGGAGCTGTTTTTT	CASSSLLSGELFF
TRBV7-8	TRBD2	-	TRBJ2-7	TGTGCCAGCAGCCTGAGCGGGGGTATTGGAGAGCAGTACTTC	CASSLSGGIGEQYF